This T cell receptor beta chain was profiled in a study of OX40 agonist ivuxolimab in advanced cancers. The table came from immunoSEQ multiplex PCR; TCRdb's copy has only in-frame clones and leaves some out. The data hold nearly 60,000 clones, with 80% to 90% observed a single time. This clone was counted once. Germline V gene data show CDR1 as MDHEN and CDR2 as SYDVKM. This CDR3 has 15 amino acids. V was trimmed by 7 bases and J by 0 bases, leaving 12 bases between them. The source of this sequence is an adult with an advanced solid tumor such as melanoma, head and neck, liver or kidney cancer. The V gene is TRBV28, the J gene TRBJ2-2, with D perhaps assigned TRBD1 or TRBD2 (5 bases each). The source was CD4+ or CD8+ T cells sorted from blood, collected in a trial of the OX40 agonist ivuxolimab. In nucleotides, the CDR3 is TGTGCCAGCACCCTGGGACGTACGAACACCGGGGAGCTGTTTTTT. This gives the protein CASTLGRTNTGELFF.